A selection of T cell receptor beta chains follows, all from one sample in a study of T cell responses to AZD1222 COVID-19 vaccine. The repertoire was sequenced with immunoSEQ multiplex PCR; TCRdb's copy has only in-frame clones and lacks some. The sample contains approximately 150,000 clones, 88% of which appear only once. This specimen consisted of peripheral blood, obtained on day 0 of AZD1222 vaccination. Receptors were obtained from an adult in good health. Both conserved end residues are part of each CDR3. The D gene is left open where the match is weak. Where a row states a size, it is once, few, many or the class of an expanded clone; other rows omit it.

>TRBD2|NA|TRBV30|TRBJ2-2
TGTGCCTGGAGACCCGGGACAGGGTCCACTAGCGGGGGGTTTCGGGGTACCGGGGAGCTGTTTTTT
CAWRPGTGSTSGGFRGTGELFF
>TRBD1|few|TRBV7-2|TRBJ1-5
TGTGCCAGCGGCGAGGGGGCTGGCAATCAGCCCCAGCATTTT
CASGEGAGNQPQHF
>NA|NA|TRBV19|TRBJ1-5
TGTGCCAGTAGTATACGGGACGGCAATCAGCCCCAGCATTTT
CASSIRDGNQPQHF
>NA|NA|TRBV5-1|TRBJ2-1
TGCGCCAGCAGCCCCGACTACCACTACAATGAGCAGTTCTTC
CASSPDYHYNEQFF
>TRBD1|NA|TRBV3-1/TRBV3-2|TRBJ1-6
TGTGCCAGCAGCCAAGGGGACAGGTATAATTCACCCCTCCACTTT
CASSQGDRYNSPLHF
>NA|NA|TRBV29-1|TRBJ1-2
TGCAGCGCTGTAACCTTTCCGGGCTACACCTTC
CSAVTFPGYTF
>NA|NA|TRBV25-1|TRBJ2-3
TGTGCCAGCAGTCAGTCCGGGAGAGATACGCAGTATTTT
CASSQSGRDTQYF
>TRBD2|NA|TRBV19|TRBJ2-7
TGTGCCAGTAGTATGTCTCGAGCGGGAGTAAGTGAGCAGTACTTC
CASSMSRAGVSEQYF
>NA|NA|TRBV7-9|TRBJ1-1
TGTGCCAGCAGCTTCGGCGACACTGAAGCTTTCTTT
CASSFGDTEAFF
>TRBD1|NA|TRBV10-1|TRBJ2-1
TGCGCCAGCGGAGAGATGACAGGGGTAACCTACAATGAGCAGTTCTTC
CASGEMTGVTYNEQFF
>NA|NA|TRBV5-4|TRBJ2-7
TGTGCCAGCAGCCTAAAGCCGCGCACCCCACCTTCCGACGAGCAGTACTTC
CASSLKPRTPPSDEQYF
>NA|NA|TRBV10-3|TRBJ2-3
TGTGCCACCGCCTGGGCACTAGGCACAGATACGCAGTATTTT
CATAWALGTDTQYF
>TRBD1|many|TRBV4-3|TRBJ1-2
TGCGCCAGCAGCCAAACAGGGGTGAGTGGCTACACCTTC
CASSQTGVSGYTF
>NA|NA|TRBV7-6|TRBJ2-7
TGTGCCAGCAGTCAAACCGGGCCCGCCCAGGGCGAGCAGTACTTC
CASSQTGPAQGEQYF
>NA|NA|TRBV6-6|TRBJ1-5
TGTGCCAGCAGTTTTGACAGTTATAGCAATCAGCCCCAGCATTTT
CASSFDSYSNQPQHF
>TRBD2|NA|TRBV14|TRBJ2-7
TGTGCCAGCAGCCAAGATTTCGGGACTAGCGGGAGACTCGAGCAGTACTTC
CASSQDFGTSGRLEQYF
>TRBD1|NA|TRBV9|TRBJ2-5
TGTGCCAGCAGCTCGGGACAGGGGGCCCGGGAGACCCAGTACTTC
CASSSGQGARETQYF
>NA|NA|TRBV2|TRBJ1-5
TGTGCCAGCAGTGCAGGGGCCAGCAATCAGCCCCAGCATTTT
CASSAGASNQPQHF
>TRBD2|NA|TRBV5-6|TRBJ2-1
TGTGCCAGCAGCTTAAAAGCGGGAGTCCCCTACAATGAGCAGTTCTTC
CASSLKAGVPYNEQFF
>TRBD1|few|TRBV5-4|TRBJ1-2
TGTGCCAGCAGCTGGGGACAGGGGGTTGATGGCTACACCTTC
CASSWGQGVDGYTF
>NA|NA|TRBV12-3/TRBV12-4|TRBJ1-1
TGTGCCAGCAGATACAGGGCTGAAGCTTTCTTT
CASRYRAEAFF
>NA|NA|TRBV28|TRBJ1-1
TGTGCCAGCAAACGGGGAGGGATCGCTGAAGCTTTCTTT
CASKRGGIAEAFF
>NA|NA|TRBV10-2|TRBJ2-1
TGCGCCAGCAGTGAGCTAGATGAGCAGTTCTTC
CASSELDEQFF
>NA|NA|TRBV27|TRBJ2-1
TGTGCCAGCAGTTCGTGGGACAATTCTGTGCAGTTCTTC
CASSSWDNSVQFF
>NA|NA|TRBV2|TRBJ1-1
TGTGCCAGCAAAGAGGACACCATGAACACTGAAGCTTTCTTT
CASKEDTMNTEAFF
>NA|NA|TRBV9|TRBJ2-4
TGTGCCAGCAGTAGGACGTTAGCCAAAAACATTCAGTACTTC
CASSRTLAKNIQYF
>NA|NA|TRBV4-1|TRBJ2-6
TGCGCCAGCAGTTTCCGGGCCCAATTTGAACCCGGGGCCAACGTCCTGACTTTC
CASSFRAQFEPGANVLTF
>NA|NA|TRBV3-1/TRBV3-2|TRBJ1-4
TGTGCCAGCAGCCAAGTTCTGGCAGAAAAACTGTTTTTT
CASSQVLAEKLFF
>TRBD2|NA|TRBV7-8|TRBJ2-7
TGTGCCAGCAGCCCGGGACTAGCGGGACTTGCATACGAGCAGTACTTC
CASSPGLAGLAYEQYF
>NA|NA|TRBV6-5|TRBJ1-6
TGTGCCTGCTCCTGGGACAACTCCAATTCACCCCTCCACTTT
CACSWDNSNSPLHF
>TRBD1|NA|TRBV6-5|TRBJ1-2
TGTGCCAGCAGTTACGGGACAGCTTCTAACTATGGCTACACCTTC
CASSYGTASNYGYTF
>NA|few|TRBV13|TRBJ1-5
TGTGCCAGCAGCTTAAGGGCAGACAGGTTCCATCAGCCCCAGCATTTT
CASSLRADRFHQPQHF
>NA|NA|TRBV19|TRBJ2-2
TGTGCCAGTAGTATAAAGGTGATACCCAACGGGGAGCTGTTTTTT
CASSIKVIPNGELFF
>TRBD1|NA|TRBV5-6|TRBJ2-7
TGTGCCAGCAGCTTGGGCCGGGGACAGGGGTTGCCGTACTTC
CASSLGRGQGLPYF
>TRBD1|NA|TRBV6-2/TRBV6-3|TRBJ2-7
TGTGCCAGCAGCCGGGACAGTCTGACGTACGAGCAGTACTTC
CASSRDSLTYEQYF
>NA|NA|TRBV5-6|TRBJ2-7
TGTGCCAGTAGCCGATGGGACGCAGGTTCCGAGCAGTACTTC
CASSRWDAGSEQYF
>NA|NA|TRBV6-5|TRBJ1-2
TGTGCCAGCAGTTACCGTCCAGGGAATAACTATGGCTACACCTTC
CASSYRPGNNYGYTF